Shown below are 7 T cell receptor beta chains from a single sample sequenced in a study of blood T cells in healthy people across ages. Sample-barcoded 5' priming and a J-beta primer mix drove a second PCR of roughly 6 to 12 cycles. A single record per CDR3 protein comes from TCRdb applying MiXCR to the 5' RACE reads. In the table there are some 880,000 distinct CDR3 sequences, under 40% of which are singletons. Material for sequencing was blood. These receptors were taken from a man aged 18 to 30 in good health.

Worth noting for this clonotype: Its ends do not fully match the called genes, so a read error is possible. V is TRBV10-3 and J is TRBJ2-1; tentatively, D is TRBD1 (5 bases). The CDR3 consists of 13 residues. Germline assignment: CDR1 ENHRY and CDR2 SYGVKD. CDR3 nucleotide sequence: TGTACCATCAGTGGGGCGGTCTACAATGAGCAGTTCTTC. Translation: CTISGAVYNEQFF.

This clonotype was seen more than once but under ten times. This chain joins TRBV29-1 and TRBJ2-3; 9 nucleotides match TRBD1. The CDR3 is 17 residues long. J lost 1 base, V lost 3 bases, and 11 bases had no gene match. Per germline, CDR1 SQVTM and CDR2 ANQGSEA. The CDR3 DNA follows: TGCAGCGTTGATTCGACTTCTGGGGACAGGGGCACAGATACGCAGTATTTT. Its protein product is CSVDSTSGDRGTDTQYF.

There are many counts of this clonotype. V and J are TRBV12-3 or TRBV12-4 and TRBJ2-1; TRBD1 is a possible D gene (6 bases). This CDR3 has 15 residues. The V and J ends lost 2 bases and 8 bases respectively, with 16 bases between them. CDR3 loop: CASSLLVGQQDEQFF. The CDR3, as DNA: TGTGCCAGCAGTTTATTAGTGGGACAACAGGATGAGCAGTTCTTC.

This clonotype was recorded at least ten times. The V and J genes are TRBV20-1 and TRBJ2-5, with unresolved D. The CDR3 covers 11 residues. V dropped 0 bases and J dropped 5 bases, with 4 bases sitting between them. CDR1 is DFQATT, CDR2 SNEGSKA, per germline (reference sequence). DNA for the CDR3: TGCAGTGCTAGAGATGGGGAGACCCAGTACTTC. Protein product: CSARDGETQYF.

This clonotype has more than one count but fewer than ten. As DNA, the CDR3 is TGTGCCTGGAGTGTCGGCGTTAATTCACCCCTCCACTTT. Residues: CAWSVGVNSPLHF. The genes are TRBV30 and TRBJ1-6; D uncertain. CDR1 and CDR2 (germline): GTSNPN, SVGIG (reference sequence). With 0 bases removed from V and 6 bases from J, the gap between germline ends came to 6 bases. The CDR3 is 13 amino acids.

The chain uses TRBV28 and TRBJ2-7; 7 nucleotides agree with TRBD1. Germline CDR1 is MDHEN and CDR2 is SYDVKM. This CDR3 is 14 amino acids long. V shed 5 bases and J 3 bases; nucleotides not matched to a gene: 7. The DNA of the CDR3 is TGTGCCAGCAGTAACAGGGGTCAAGACTACGAGCAGTACTTC. Residues: CASSNRGQDYEQYF.

This sequence joins TRBV20-1 and TRBJ1-2; 7 positions agree with TRBD1. The germline V gene encodes CDR1 DFQATT and CDR2 SNEGSKA (reference sequence). The trim removed 8 bases at V and 3 bases at J, leaving 15 bases unmatched. The CDR3 is 15 residues long. In DNA, the CDR3 is TGCAGTACTAAGGCCAGGGGGATTTTAGACTATGGCTACACCTTC. This translates into CSTKARGILDYGYTF.